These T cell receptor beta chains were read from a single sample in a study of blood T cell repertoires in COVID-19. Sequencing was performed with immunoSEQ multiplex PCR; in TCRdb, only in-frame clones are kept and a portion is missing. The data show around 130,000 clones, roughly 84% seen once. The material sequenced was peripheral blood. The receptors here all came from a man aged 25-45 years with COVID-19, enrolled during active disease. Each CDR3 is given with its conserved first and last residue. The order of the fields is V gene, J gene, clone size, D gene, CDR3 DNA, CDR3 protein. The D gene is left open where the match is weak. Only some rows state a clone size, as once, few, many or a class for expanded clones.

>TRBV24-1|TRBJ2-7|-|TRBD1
TGTGCCACCAGTGATGCCTCCGGGACAGGGTATTCCGAGCAGTACTTC
CATSDASGTGYSEQYF
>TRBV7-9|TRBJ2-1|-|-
TGTGCCAGCAGCTTAGTGACGGCCGCGACTTACAATGAGCAGTTCTTC
CASSLVTAATYNEQFF
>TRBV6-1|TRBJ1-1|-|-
TGTGCCAGCAGTGAAGCGCTTCGGGGTAGAATCACTGAAGCTTTCTTT
CASSEALRGRITEAFF
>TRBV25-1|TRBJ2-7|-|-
TGTGCCAGCAGTGATAGCGGCTCCACACCTTCAAACTACGAGCAGTACTTC
CASSDSGSTPSNYEQYF
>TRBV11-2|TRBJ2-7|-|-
TGTGCCAGCAGGAGGGAGCGGACGGCCTACGAGCAGTACTTC
CASRRERTAYEQYF
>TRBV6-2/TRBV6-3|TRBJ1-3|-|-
TGTGCCAGCAGTTACTCGGGCGGGAGAAACACCATATATTTT
CASSYSGGRNTIYF
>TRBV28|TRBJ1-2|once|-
TGTGCCAGCACTTCACAGGGAGTCTATGGCTACACCTTC
CASTSQGVYGYTF
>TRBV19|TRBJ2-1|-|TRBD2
TGTGCCAGTAGTATAAGCCCAGCGGGAGGGGGTAATGAGCAGTTCTTC
CASSISPAGGGNEQFF
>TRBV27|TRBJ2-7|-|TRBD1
TGTGCCAGCCATCGGACAGGGAGCTCCTACGAGCAGTACTTC
CASHRTGSSYEQYF
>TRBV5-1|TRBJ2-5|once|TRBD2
TGCGCCAGCAGCTTTCGGCTAGCGGGAGATTGGGAGACCCAGTACTTC
CASSFRLAGDWETQYF
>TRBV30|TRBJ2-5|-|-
TGTGCCTGGAGTCGGGTAGGGGTGACCCAAGAGACCCAGTACTTC
CAWSRVGVTQETQYF
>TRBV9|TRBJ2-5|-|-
TGTGCCAGCAGCGTAGACAGACAGAATACCCAGTACTTC
CASSVDRQNTQYF
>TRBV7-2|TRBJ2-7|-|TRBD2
TGTGCCAGCAGTCGGACTAGCAGCTCCTACGAGCAGTACTTC
CASSRTSSSYEQYF
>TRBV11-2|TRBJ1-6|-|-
TGTGCCAGCAGCTTAGAGATGCAGGGCGTAGGCTCACCCCTCCACTTT
CASSLEMQGVGSPLHF
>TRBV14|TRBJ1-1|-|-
TGTGCCAGCAGCCATTTAGGGTTGGGGAGCAGAGGCCTAGGCGCTGAAGCTTTCTTT
CASSHLGLGSRGLGAEAFF
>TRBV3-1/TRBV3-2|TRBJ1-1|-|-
TGTGCCAGCAGCCCATTCCGGGACTCTAATGGTGCTTTCTTT
CASSPFRDSNGAFF
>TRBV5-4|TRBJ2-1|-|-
TGTGCCAGCAGCTTGGATTTAGGAGTAGTCGGGAGCAATGAGCAGTTCTTC
CASSLDLGVVGSNEQFF
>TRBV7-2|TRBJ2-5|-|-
TGTGCCAGCAGCTTAGGACTACAAGAGACCCAGTACTTC
CASSLGLQETQYF
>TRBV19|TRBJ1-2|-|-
TGTGCCAGTAGTATAGATCCCAACAGACGTTATGGCTACACCTTC
CASSIDPNRRYGYTF
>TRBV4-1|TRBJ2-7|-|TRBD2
TGCGCCAGCAGCTTGCGCCCTAGCGGGAGTCCAATCGAGCAGTACTTC
CASSLRPSGSPIEQYF
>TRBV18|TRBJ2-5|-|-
TGTGCCAGCTCATTTTCCCAGGGGAACCAAGAGACCCAGTACTTC
CASSFSQGNQETQYF
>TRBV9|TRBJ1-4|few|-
TGTGCCAGCAGCGTCTCCCATGGTATGGGGGCGGGTGAAAAACTGTTTTTT
CASSVSHGMGAGEKLFF
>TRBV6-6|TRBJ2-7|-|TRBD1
TGTGCCAGCCATGCCCGGGACAGTCCCTACGAGCAGTACTTC
CASHARDSPYEQYF
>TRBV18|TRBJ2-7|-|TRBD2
TGTGCCAGCTCACCAGGGACTAGCCCTACCTACGAGCAGTACTTC
CASSPGTSPTYEQYF
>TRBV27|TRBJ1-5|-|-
TGTGCCAGCAGTTTAGGGGGGAGCAATCAGCCCCAGCATTTT
CASSLGGSNQPQHF
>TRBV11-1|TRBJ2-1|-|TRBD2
TGTGCCAGCAGCTTAGCCGAGTCCCGGACTAGCGCGTACAATGAGCAGTTCTTC
CASSLAESRTSAYNEQFF
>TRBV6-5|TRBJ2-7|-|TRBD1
TGTGCCACCGGACAGGGCAACGAGCAGTACTTC
CATGQGNEQYF
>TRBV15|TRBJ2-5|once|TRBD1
TGTGCCACCAGCAGAGATGCAGGGGGTCAAGAGACCCAGTACTTC
CATSRDAGGQETQYF
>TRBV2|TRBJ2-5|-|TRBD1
TGTGCCAGCGGAACAGGGGGGGAGACCCAGTACTTC
CASGTGGETQYF
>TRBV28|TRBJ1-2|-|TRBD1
TGTGCCAGCAGTCCGCCGGGTAGGGGGCGGGGCTATGGCTACACCTTC
CASSPPGRGRGYGYTF
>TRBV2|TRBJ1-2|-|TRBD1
TGTGCCAGCAGTGGAGACAGGGCCTATGGCTACACCTTC
CASSGDRAYGYTF
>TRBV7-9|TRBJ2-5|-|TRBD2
TGTGCCAGCAGCTTAAAGAGGTCTAGCGGGACACAATTGGAGACCCAGTACTTC
CASSLKRSSGTQLETQYF
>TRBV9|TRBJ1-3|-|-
TGTGCCAGCAGCGTTGGGTCTTGGGGGGACTCTGGAAACACCATATATTTT
CASSVGSWGDSGNTIYF
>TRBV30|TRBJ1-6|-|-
TGTGCCTTCGGACGGACAAGCTCCTATAATTCACCCCTCCACTTT
CAFGRTSSYNSPLHF
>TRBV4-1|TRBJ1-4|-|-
TGCGCCAGCAGCCAAAACAGTAATGAAAAACTGTTTTTT
CASSQNSNEKLFF
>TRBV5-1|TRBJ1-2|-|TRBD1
TGCGCCAGCAGCCTAAGACAGGGGGCAGGTAACTATGGCTACACCTTC
CASSLRQGAGNYGYTF
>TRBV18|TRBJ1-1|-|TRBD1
TGTGCCAGCTCACCCACCACTGACAGGGGAGGTGCTGAAGCTTTCTTT
CASSPTTDRGGAEAFF
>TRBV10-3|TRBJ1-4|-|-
TGTGCCACGAGAGTGGGGGGTAGGGCTAATGAAAAACTGTTTTTT
CATRVGGRANEKLFF
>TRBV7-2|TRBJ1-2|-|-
TGTGCCAGCAGCTTAGGCACCGAGTATGGCTACACCTTC
CASSLGTEYGYTF
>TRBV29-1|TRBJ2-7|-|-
TGCAGCGTTGTTACTAGCCTATCCTACGAGCAGTACTTC
CSVVTSLSYEQYF